This T cell receptor (beta chain) was obtained from a study of blood T cell repertoires in COVID-19. On the study more broadly: T cells, B-cell-depleted T cells, or PBMCs provided the cDNA or gDNA that served as material.

Sequencing used immunoSEQ multiplex PCR; TCRdb keeps in-frame clones, though not all of them. The top ten clones hold around 0.3% of a sample with hundreds of thousands of clones, just under 90% of them seen once. Source material: peripheral blood. The clonotype comes from a woman aged 18-30 years with acute or convalescent COVID-19.

CDR3 nucleotide sequence: TGCGCCAGCAGCCAAGCTTCTGGGGCCTGGAACACTGAAGCTTTCTTT. Translating gives CASSQASGAWNTEAFF. The chain is built from TRBV4-1 and TRBJ1-1; D may be TRBD1 (5 bases). V shed 1 base and J shed 1 base, with 13 bases lying between them. The germline CDR1 and CDR2 sequences are MGHRA and YSYEKL. This CDR3 is built from 16 residues.